The 28 T cell receptor beta chains in this list originate from one sample, sequenced in a study of shared clonotypes between healthy human individuals. The protocol was immunoSEQ multiplex PCR, while the TCRdb copy is restricted to in-frame clones and leaves out a portion. The sample holds around 1.6 million clones, nearly 99% seen once. The specimen was naive CD4+ T cells sorted from blood. Subset meaning: CD45RA+ positively selected. Receptors originate from a man under 40 in good health.

This chain links TRBV7-2 with TRBJ2-7; D perhaps matches TRBD2 (5 bases). V shed 6 bases and J shed 4 bases, with 16 bases lying between them. The CDR3 covers 14 residues. The germline V gene has CDR1 SGHTA and CDR2 FQGNSA. In DNA form, the CDR3 reads TGTGCCAGCAGTAAGACGAGGGTAGGGTACGAGCAGTACTTC. As protein: CASSKTRVGYEQYF. The full variable domain, in which reference TRBV7-2 and TRBJ2-7 provide the parts outside the CDR3, is GAGVSQSPSNKVTEKGKDVELRCDPISGHTALYWYRQSLGQGLEFLIYFQGNSAPDKSGLPSDRFSAERTGGSVSTLTIQRTQQEDSAVYLCASSKTRVGYEQYFGPGTRLTVT.

This chain uses TRBV9 with TRBJ2-1; D tentatively fits TRBD1 or TRBD2 (5 bases each). Germline values: CDR1 SGDLS, CDR2 YYNGEE. CDR3 length: 14 amino acids. Trimming shortened V by 4 bases and J by 9 bases, and 17 bases separated the two germline ends. The CDR3 is CASSLFGTVSEQFF. The CDR3 DNA reads TGTGCCAGCAGCCTCTTCGGGACGGTTTCTGAGCAGTTCTTC.

V gene TRBV2 combines with J gene TRBJ2-7; 8 bases map to TRBD1. This CDR3 spans 15 amino acids. The V gene end was trimmed by 2 bases and the J gene end by 6 bases; junction bases not matched to a gene: 9. Germline values: CDR1 SNHLY, CDR2 FYNNEI. The CDR3 DNA reads as TGTGCCAGCAGTGAAACAGGGGGGTCTGTCCTCGAGCAGTACTTC. Translating gives CASSETGGSVLEQYF. The complete variable domain, with remaining parts taken from reference TRBV2 and TRBJ2-7, reads EPEVTQTPSHQVTQMGQEVILRCVPISNHLYFYWYRQILGQKVEFLVSFYNNEISEKSEIFDDQFSVERPDGSNFTLKIRSTKLEDSAMYFCASSETGGSVLEQYFGPGTRLTVT.

This chain joins TRBV6-6 and TRBJ1-5, with D perhaps TRBD1 (6 bases). The CDR3 consists of 15 residues. With 5 bases removed from V and 4 bases from J, the gap between germline ends came to 15 bases. Germline CDR1 and CDR2: MNHNY and SVGAGI (reference sequence). CDR3 sequence (DNA): TGTGCCAGCAGTGCCGAGTGGGGGGCTAATCAGCCCCAGCATTTT. This encodes CASSAEWGANQPQHF.

The CDR3 DNA reads as TGTGCCTGGAGTGCCTCGGTAGAGCAGTTCTTC. It specifies CAWSASVEQFF. The chain links TRBV30 to TRBJ2-1; the D is unclear. This CDR3 has 11 amino acids. The V end was cut by 1 base, the J end by 10 bases, with 8 bases between. The germline CDR1 and CDR2 sequences are GTSNPN and SVGIG (reference sequence).

This clone was recorded only once. The rearrangement uses TRBV4-1 and TRBJ2-3; 10 bases align to TRBD2. With 1 base clipped from V and 4 bases from J, the junction kept 8 bases outside the gene matches. The germline V gene has CDR1 MGHRA and CDR2 YSYEKL. The CDR3 consists of 17 residues. The CDR3 DNA reads as TGCGCCAGCAGCCAAGTTTTGGGGACTAGCGAGTCAGATACGCAGTATTTT. This gives the protein CASSQVLGTSESDTQYF.

This clone appeared a single time. The chain joins TRBV7-8 to TRBJ1-2; no clear D gene. Trimming removed 2 bases from V and 2 bases from J, with 12 bases in between. The CDR3 has 15 residues. Germline assignment: CDR1 SGHVS and CDR2 FQNEAQ. The CDR3 bases are TGTGCCAGCAGCTTATCTGACGGCGCCAACTATGGCTACACCTTC. Protein product: CASSLSDGANYGYTF.

V usage is TRBV12-1 and J usage is TRBJ2-7; the D call of TRBD1 is as the table states it, not checked on the DNA. TRBV12-1 is a listed pseudogene. The CDR3 has 17 amino acids. In DNA form, the CDR3 reads TGTGCCAGCAGCTTTGCGCAGGCCAGCCTCAGCTCCTACGAGCAGTACTTC. It translates to CASSFAQASLSSYEQYF.

V gene TRBV4-1 combines with J gene TRBJ1-2, with 8 bases fitting TRBD1. The germline V gene has CDR1 MGHRA and CDR2 YSYEKL. V gave up 0 bases and J gave up 2 bases; unmatched junction bases: 8. The CDR3 covers 17 residues. The CDR3 sequence: CASSQDRAGGKNYGYTF. In DNA form, the CDR3 reads TGCGCCAGCAGCCAAGATCGGGCAGGGGGCAAAAACTATGGCTACACCTTC.

The rearrangement joins TRBV5-1 to TRBJ2-1; 15 bases are a match to TRBD2. The CDR3 extends over 16 amino acids. CDR1 is SGHRS, CDR2 YFSETQ, per germline. The trim removed 4 bases at V and 7 bases at J, leaving 6 bases unmatched. The CDR3, as DNA: TGCGCCAGCAGCCCGATCGGGACTAGCGGGGGGAATGAGCAGTTCTTC. It is translated as CASSPIGTSGGNEQFF.

The gene calls are TRBV7-2 and TRBJ2-1, with a possible D match to TRBD1 (5 bases). This CDR3 region has 15 residues. Germline CDR1 SGHTA, CDR2 FQGNSA. V lost 5 bases, J lost 5 bases, and 16 bases lay in between. The chain's CDR3 is CASSVDRRDNNEQFF. Written as DNA, the CDR3 is TGTGCCAGCAGCGTCGACAGAAGGGATAACAATGAGCAGTTCTTC.

This clone was observed once. This chain links TRBV4-1 with TRBJ2-2; D remains unclear. There are 17 residues in the CDR3. CDR1 is MGHRA and CDR2 is YSYEKL in the germline V gene. Trimming stripped 0 bases from V and 6 bases from J, with 17 bases between. Here the CDR3 DNA reads TGCGCCAGCAGCCAAGATGAGCTCCACGCTTCCGCCGGGGAGCTGTTTTTT. The encoded protein is CASSQDELHASAGELFF.

DNA for the CDR3: TGCGCCAGCAGCTGGACAGGGGACGGTGAAAAACTGTTTTTT. Translated: CASSWTGDGEKLFF. The chain employs TRBV5-1 and TRBJ1-4; 9 bases fit TRBD1. The trim removed 3 bases at V and 7 bases at J, leaving 4 bases unmatched. CDR1 and CDR2 from the germline V gene are SGHRS and YFSETQ. The CDR3 has 14 amino acids. Combining the CDR3 with reference TRBV5-1 and TRBJ1-4 gives the whole variable domain KAGVTQTPRYLIKTRGQQVTLSCSPISGHRSVSWYQQTPGQGLQFLFEYFSETQRNKGNFPGRFSGRQFSNSRSEMNVSTLELGDSALYLCASSWTGDGEKLFFGSGTQLSVL.

V and J are TRBV7-8 and TRBJ2-6; 9 bases agree with TRBD1. The trim removed 4 bases at V and 2 bases at J, leaving 3 bases unmatched. CDR3 size: 16 residues. CDR1 is SGHVS and CDR2 is FQNEAQ in the germline V gene. The CDR3: CASSSRTGAGANVLTF. The CDR3 region has the DNA TGTGCCAGCAGCTCCCGGACAGGGGCTGGGGCCAACGTCCTGACTTTC.

The CDR3 protein is CASSVVGTDSAKNIQYF. As DNA, the CDR3 is TGTGCCAGCAGCGTAGTGGGGACAGATTCAGCCAAAAACATTCAGTACTTC. The genes are TRBV9 and TRBJ2-4; 7 bases match TRBD1. Germline V gene lookup returns CDR1 SGDLS and CDR2 YYNGEE. The CDR3 spans 17 residues. V shed 0 bases, J shed 0 bases, and the junction held 6 bases outside the gene matches.

This chain uses TRBV6-6 with TRBJ2-7; maybe TRBD1 (6 bases). CDR3 size: 15 residues. V lost 6 bases, J lost 2 bases, and 17 bases lay in between. From germline, CDR1 is MNHNY and CDR2 SVGAGI (reference sequence). The CDR3 loop is CASRAQGLGAYEQYF. In nucleotides, the CDR3 is TGTGCCAGCAGGGCTCAGGGGCTTGGGGCCTACGAGCAGTACTTC.

The chain carries TRBV29-1 and TRBJ2-7; 8 bases agree with TRBD1. The V gene's germline CDR1 is SQVTM and CDR2 ANQGSEA. The length of the CDR3 is 13 residues. With V trimmed by 4 bases and J by 2 bases, 4 bases remained unmatched. The CDR3 here is CSVVQGGPYEQYF. In DNA form, the CDR3 reads TGCAGCGTTGTACAGGGGGGACCCTACGAGCAGTACTTC.

About this clone: This CDR3 is also generated by other DNA sequences in the sample. The chain is built from TRBV18 and TRBJ2-7; TRBD1 aligns across 8 bases. The CDR3 is made up of 15 amino acids. V was clipped by 3 bases and J by 4 bases; unmatched bases: 8. Germline V gene data show CDR1 as KGHSH and CDR2 as LQKENI. This chain's CDR3 is CASSPSGQGFYEQYF. The CDR3 DNA follows: TGTGCCAGCTCACCGTCTGGACAGGGATTTTACGAGCAGTACTTC.

In DNA form, the CDR3 reads TGTGCCATCAGTGAGTTTTCGCGGGAGAGCTCCTACAATGAGCAGTTCTTC. This sequence encodes CAISEFSRESSYNEQFF. This chain connects TRBV10-3 to TRBJ2-1; TRBD2 matches at 7 bases. The CDR3 is 17 amino acids. V was pared by 1 base and J by 0 bases, with 6 bases of the junction left unmatched. Germline V gene sequence: CDR1 ENHRY, CDR2 SYGVKD.

The chain links TRBV19 to TRBJ1-4, with D maybe TRBD1 (6 bases). Germline V lookup: CDR1 LNHDA, CDR2 SQIVND (reference sequence). V was shortened by 8 bases and J by 0 bases, with 10 bases between the two germline ends. This CDR3 spans 14 amino acids. CDR3 region: CASSQGSTNEKLFF. CDR3 sequence (DNA): TGTGCCAGTTCCCAGGGGTCAACTAATGAAAAACTGTTTTTT. Full variable domain (rest looked up from reference TRBV19 and TRBJ1-4): DGGITQSPKYLFRKEGQNVTLSCEQNLNHDAMYWYRQDPGQGLRLIYYSQIVNDFQKGDIAEGYSVSREKKESFPLTVTSAQKNPTAFYLCASSQGSTNEKLFFGSGTQLSVL.

Comment on this clone: The sample contains more than one DNA sequence encoding this CDR3. This sequence joins TRBV5-1 and TRBJ2-5, with D unresolved. The germline CDR1 and CDR2 sequences are SGHRS and YFSETQ. This CDR3 comprises 14 residues. Deletions cut 0 bases from V and 5 bases from J, with 11 bases between. The CDR3 spells CASSLAAGRETQYF. Written as DNA, the CDR3 is TGCGCCAGCAGCTTGGCGGCAGGCCGTGAGACCCAGTACTTC.

This clone came up once. This chain joins TRBV14 and TRBJ2-7, with 9 bases aligning to TRBD2. The ends lost 2 bases at V and 3 bases at J; junction bases unmatched: 17. This CDR3 has 19 amino acids. Germline loops: CDR1 SGHDN, CDR2 FVKESK. The CDR3 loop is CASSQRPGGRAGGNYEQYF. Here the CDR3 DNA reads TGTGCCAGCAGCCAACGACCCGGCGGGCGAGCGGGAGGAAACTACGAGCAGTACTTC.

CDR3 coding DNA: TGTGCCAGCAGCCTGGACAGGACCGCCTCTGGGGCCAACGTCCTGACTTTC. Protein product: CASSLDRTASGANVLTF. V and J are TRBV7-9 and TRBJ2-6; 7 bases are shared with TRBD1. The CDR3 has 17 residues. V lost 5 bases to trimming and J lost 0 bases; unmatched junction nucleotides: 7. From germline, CDR1 is SEHNR and CDR2 FQNEAQ (reference sequence).

The rearrangement joins TRBV28 to TRBJ1-4; TRBD1 is a possible D gene (5 bases). The germline CDR1 and CDR2 sequences are MDHEN and SYDVKM. Between the trimmed V and J ends, which lost 7 bases and 11 bases, there was a span of 20 bases. This CDR3 has 14 amino acids. The DNA for the CDR3 is TGTGCCAGCACCTCCCCGGGGGAAGGTCGGAAACTGTTTTTT. Its translation: CASTSPGEGRKLFF.

The chain links TRBV18 to TRBJ2-3, with no clear D. Trimming took 2 bases from V and 0 from J, leaving 9 bases between them. CDR1 and CDR2 (germline): KGHSH, LQKENI. This CDR3 is built from 15 residues. CDR3 bases: TGTGCCAGCTCACCAGACCAACTAAGCACAGATACGCAGTATTTT. It encodes CASSPDQLSTDTQYF. The full variable domain, completed using reference TRBV18 and TRBJ2-3, is NAGVMQNPRHLVRRRGQEARLRCSPMKGHSHVYWYRQLPEEGLKFMVYLQKENIIDESGMPKERFSAEFPKEGPSILRIQQVVRGDSAAYFCASSPDQLSTDTQYFGPGTRLTVL.

The chain joins TRBV19 to TRBJ2-5; TRBD1 aligns across 8 bases. Trimming cost V 1 base and J 1 base; bases outside gene matches: 2. The CDR3 contains 15 residues. From germline, CDR1 is LNHDA and CDR2 SQIVND (reference sequence). CDR3 residues: CASSIGGQVQETQYF. CDR3 bases: TGTGCCAGTAGTATAGGGGGACAGGTCCAAGAGACCCAGTACTTC.

The V call is TRBV18, the J call TRBJ2-3; D remains ambiguous. Trimming pared 6 bases from V and 1 base from J, leaving 11 bases between. Per germline, CDR1 KGHSH and CDR2 LQKENI. The CDR3 sequence is 14 residues long. DNA of the CDR3: TGTGCCAGCTCCCCCGTTTGGGGCACAGATACGCAGTATTTT. Encoded protein: CASSPVWGTDTQYF.

The V gene is TRBV27, the J gene TRBJ2-3; the match to TRBD2 covers 8 bases. Trimming removed 4 bases from V and 0 bases from J; junction bases left unmatched: 6. Germline CDR1 reads MNHEY; CDR2 reads SMNVEV (reference sequence). The CDR3 is 16 amino acids. This CDR3 reads CASSYIAGTSTDTQYF. In nucleotides, the CDR3 is TGTGCCAGCAGTTATATAGCGGGAACTAGCACAGATACGCAGTATTTT.